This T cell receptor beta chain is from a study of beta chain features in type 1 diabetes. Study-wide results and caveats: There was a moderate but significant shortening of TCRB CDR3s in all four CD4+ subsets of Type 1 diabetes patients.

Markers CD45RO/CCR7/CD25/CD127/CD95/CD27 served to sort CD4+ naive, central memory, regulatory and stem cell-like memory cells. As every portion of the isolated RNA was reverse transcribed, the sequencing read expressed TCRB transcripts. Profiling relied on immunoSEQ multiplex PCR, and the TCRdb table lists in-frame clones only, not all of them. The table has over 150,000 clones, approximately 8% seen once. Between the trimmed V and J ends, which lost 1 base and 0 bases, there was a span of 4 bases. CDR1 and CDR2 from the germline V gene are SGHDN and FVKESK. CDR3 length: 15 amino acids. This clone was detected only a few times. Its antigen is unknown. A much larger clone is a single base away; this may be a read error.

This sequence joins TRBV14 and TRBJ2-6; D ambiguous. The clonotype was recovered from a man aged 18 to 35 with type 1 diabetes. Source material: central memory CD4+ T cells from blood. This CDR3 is CASSQAYSGANVLTF. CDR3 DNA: TGTGCCAGCAGCCAAGCTTACTCTGGGGCCAACGTCCTGACTTTC.